This T cell receptor (beta chain) was documented in a study of spatial heterogeneity in lung cancer. Time point meaning: sample taken at primary tumor resection. This clonotype was picked up many times. The germline V gene encodes CDR1 MDHEN and CDR2 SYDVKM. This CDR3 has 16 amino acids. Trimming took 8 bases from V and 3 from J; bases not matched to a gene: 11. TCRdb reprocessed the 5' RACE reads via MiXCR and lists one record per CDR3 protein. There are some 23,000 distinct CDR3 sequences in the sample; 6.5% to 8% occur only once, and roughly an eighth lies in the top ten. Source: PBMCs, taken at surgery. The receptor was derived from a male donor with early-stage non-small cell lung cancer. This rearrangement joins TRBV28 to TRBJ1-2, with 11 bases identical to TRBD1. The CDR3 sequence is CASAELPGQGDYGYTF. CDR3 bases: TGTGCCAGCGCCGAACTCCCGGGACAGGGGGACTATGGCTACACCTTC.